This T cell receptor (beta chain) was profiled in a study of identical twins. TCRdb used MiXCR to reprocess the 5' RACE reads, holding one entry per CDR3 protein. The data show some 900,000 distinct CDR3 sequences, roughly an eighth seen once. The CDR3 loop spans 15 amino acids. Per germline, CDR1 MGHRA and CDR2 YSYEKL. Trimming removed 1 base from V and 0 bases from J, with 8 bases in between. The table lists this clonotype with many counts. This sample also belongs to another study, concerning yellow fever vaccine responses in identical twins.

Sequences were obtained from PBMCs. This clonotype was obtained from a young woman in good health. The chain carries TRBV4-1 and TRBJ2-3; D gene ambiguous. DNA of the CDR3: TGCGCCAGCAGCCAAGCTGAGCTTAGCACAGATACGCAGTATTTT. Amino acid sequence: CASSQAELSTDTQYF.